This T cell receptor (beta chain) was sequenced during a study of identical twins. The study's findings and limits: Insertions were fewer in abundant cord blood beta clonotypes, whereas memory repertoires showed none of this pattern. Excess sharing by twins proved weaker in beta out-of-frame sequences.

The CDR3 runs to 16 residues. Germline lookup yields CDR1 LGHDT and CDR2 YNNKEL (reference sequence). V was cut by 6 bases and J by 3 bases, with 21 bases left in between. About this clonotype: Its antigen is unknown.

cDNA molecules carried unique molecular identifiers, and template switching added a universal primer site. TCRdb called the 5' RACE reads again in MiXCR, with one record for every CDR3 protein. The data show around 490,000 distinct CDR3 sequences, around 22% seen once. The sample also formed part of further work on yellow fever vaccine responses in identical twins.

Input material: CD4+ T cells sorted from blood. The TCR sequence derives from a woman aged 18 to 35 in good health. The rearrangement links TRBV3-1 to TRBJ2-7; a weak D match, TRBD1 (5 bases). The CDR3 DNA sequence: TGTGCCAGCAGTCAACGACCTCCAGGGAAGATCTACGAGCAGTACTTC. It encodes CASSQRPPGKIYEQYF.